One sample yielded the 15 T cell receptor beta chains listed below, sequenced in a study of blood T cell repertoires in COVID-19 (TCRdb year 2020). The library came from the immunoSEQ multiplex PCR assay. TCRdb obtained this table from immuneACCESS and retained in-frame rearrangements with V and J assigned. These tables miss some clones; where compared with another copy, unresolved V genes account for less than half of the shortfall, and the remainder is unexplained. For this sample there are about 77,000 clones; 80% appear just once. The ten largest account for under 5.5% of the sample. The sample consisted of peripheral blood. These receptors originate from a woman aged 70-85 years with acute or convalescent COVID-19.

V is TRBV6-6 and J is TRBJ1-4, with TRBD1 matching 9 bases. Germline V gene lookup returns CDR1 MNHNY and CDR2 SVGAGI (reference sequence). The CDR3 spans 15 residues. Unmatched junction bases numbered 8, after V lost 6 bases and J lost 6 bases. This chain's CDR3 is CASRNSGTGYEKLFF. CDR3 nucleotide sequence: TGTGCCAGCAGGAACTCCGGGACAGGGTATGAAAAACTGTTTTTT.

CDR3 nucleotides: TGTGCCAGCAGTGAAAGAACAGGCCCCGGCGCTGAAGCTTTCTTT. Translating it yields CASSERTGPGAEAFF. V gene TRBV6-1 combines with J gene TRBJ1-1; possible D gene TRBD1, 5 bases. The CDR3 spans 15 residues. CDR1 is MNHNS and CDR2 is SASEGT in the germline V gene. With 2 bases removed from V and 6 bases from J, the gap between germline ends came to 16 bases.

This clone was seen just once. The DNA for the CDR3 is TGTGCCAGCAGGGGCGGAGGGGAGGGTCGTAATTCACCCCTCCACTTT. Translating it yields CASRGGGEGRNSPLHF. The genes are TRBV13 and TRBJ1-6; tentatively, D is TRBD1 (5 bases). Germline CDR1 and CDR2: PRHDT and FYEKMQ (reference sequence). Between the trimmed V and J ends, which lost 6 bases and 6 bases, there was a span of 18 bases. This CDR3 comprises 16 residues.

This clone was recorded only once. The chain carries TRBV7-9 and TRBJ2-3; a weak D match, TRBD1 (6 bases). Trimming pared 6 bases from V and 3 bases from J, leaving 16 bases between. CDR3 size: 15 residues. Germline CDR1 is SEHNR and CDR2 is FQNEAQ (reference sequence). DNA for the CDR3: TGTGCCAGCAGGCAACAGGGAAGGTTTACAGATACGCAGTATTTT. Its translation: CASRQQGRFTDTQYF.

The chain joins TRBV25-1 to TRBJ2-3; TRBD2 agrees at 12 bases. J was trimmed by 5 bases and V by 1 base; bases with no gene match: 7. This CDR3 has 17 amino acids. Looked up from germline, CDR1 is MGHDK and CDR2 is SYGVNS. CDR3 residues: CASSEWRLAGGQDTQYF. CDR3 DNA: TGTGCCAGCAGTGAATGGAGGCTAGCGGGGGGGCAAGATACGCAGTATTTT. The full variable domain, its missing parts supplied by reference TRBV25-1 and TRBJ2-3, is EADIYQTPRYLVIGTGKKITLECSQTMGHDKMYWYQQDPGMELHLIHYSYGVNSTEKGDLSSESTVSRIRTEHFPLTLESARPSHTSQYLCASSEWRLAGGQDTQYFGPGTRLTVL.

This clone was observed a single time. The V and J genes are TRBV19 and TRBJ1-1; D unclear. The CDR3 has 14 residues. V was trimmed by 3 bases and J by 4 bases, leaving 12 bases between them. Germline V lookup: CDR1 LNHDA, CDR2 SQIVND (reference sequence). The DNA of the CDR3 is TGTGCCAGTAGTATGTCCAGTCTTCGCACTGAAGCTTTCTTT. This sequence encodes CASSMSSLRTEAFF.

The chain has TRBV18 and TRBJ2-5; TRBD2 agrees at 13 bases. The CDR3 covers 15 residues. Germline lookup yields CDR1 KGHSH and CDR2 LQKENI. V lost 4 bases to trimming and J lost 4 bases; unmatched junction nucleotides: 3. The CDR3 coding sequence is TGTGCCAGCTCACAGAGGACTAGCGGGGGAGAGACCCAGTACTTC. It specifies CASSQRTSGGETQYF.

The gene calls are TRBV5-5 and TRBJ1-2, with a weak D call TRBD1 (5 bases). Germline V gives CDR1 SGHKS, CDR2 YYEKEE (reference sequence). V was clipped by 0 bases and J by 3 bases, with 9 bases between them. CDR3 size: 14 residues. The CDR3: CASSLDGGYYGYTF. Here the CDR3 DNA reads TGTGCCAGCAGCTTGGACGGGGGATACTATGGCTACACCTTC.

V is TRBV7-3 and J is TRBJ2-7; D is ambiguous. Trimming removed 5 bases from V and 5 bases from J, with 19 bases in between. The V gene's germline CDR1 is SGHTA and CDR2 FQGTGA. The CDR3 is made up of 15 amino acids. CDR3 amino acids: CASSPSSTPLDEQYF. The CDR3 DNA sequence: TGTGCCAGCAGCCCCTCGAGCACCCCTTTGGACGAGCAGTACTTC.

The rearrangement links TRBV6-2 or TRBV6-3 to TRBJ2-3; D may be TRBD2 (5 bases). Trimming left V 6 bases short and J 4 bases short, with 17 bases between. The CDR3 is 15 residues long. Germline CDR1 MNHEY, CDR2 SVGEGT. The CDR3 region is CASSHGVGNSDTQYF. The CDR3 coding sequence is TGTGCCAGCAGCCACGGGGTAGGGAATTCAGATACGCAGTATTTT.

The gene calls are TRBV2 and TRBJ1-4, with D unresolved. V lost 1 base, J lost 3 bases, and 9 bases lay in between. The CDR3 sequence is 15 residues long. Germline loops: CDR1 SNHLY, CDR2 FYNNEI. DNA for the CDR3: TGTGCCAGCAGTGAAGGCCCGGGTTCTAATGAAAAACTGTTTTTT. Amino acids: CASSEGPGSNEKLFF.

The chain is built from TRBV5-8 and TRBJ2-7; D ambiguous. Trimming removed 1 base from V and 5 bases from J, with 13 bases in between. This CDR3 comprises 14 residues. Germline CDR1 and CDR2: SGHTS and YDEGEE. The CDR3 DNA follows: TGTGCCAGCAGCTTGCCGCCCCAGATCAACGAGCAGTACTTC. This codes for CASSLPPQINEQYF. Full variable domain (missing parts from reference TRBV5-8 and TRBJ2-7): EAGVTQSPTHLIKTRGQQATLRCSPISGHTSVYWYQQALGLGLQFLLWYDEGEERNRGNFPPRFSGRQFPNYSSELNVNALELEDSALYLCASSLPPQINEQYFGPGTRLTVT.

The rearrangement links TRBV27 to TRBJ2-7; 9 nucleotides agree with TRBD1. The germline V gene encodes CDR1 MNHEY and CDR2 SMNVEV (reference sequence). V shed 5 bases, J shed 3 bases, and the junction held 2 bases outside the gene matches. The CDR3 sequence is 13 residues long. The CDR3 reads CASSRQGVYEQYF. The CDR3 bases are TGTGCCAGCAGTCGACAGGGGGTCTACGAGCAGTACTTC.

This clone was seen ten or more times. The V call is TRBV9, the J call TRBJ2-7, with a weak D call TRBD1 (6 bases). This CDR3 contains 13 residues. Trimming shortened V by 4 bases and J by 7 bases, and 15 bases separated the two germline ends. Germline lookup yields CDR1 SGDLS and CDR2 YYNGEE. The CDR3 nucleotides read TGTGCCAGCAGCCCGGGACATCGTACGGAGCAGTACTTC. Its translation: CASSPGHRTEQYF.

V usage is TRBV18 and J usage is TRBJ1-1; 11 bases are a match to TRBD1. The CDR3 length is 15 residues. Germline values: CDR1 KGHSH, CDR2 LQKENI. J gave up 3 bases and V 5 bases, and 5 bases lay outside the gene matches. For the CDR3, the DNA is TGTGCCAGCTCAGCCGGGACAGGGGGGGACACTGAAGCTTTCTTT. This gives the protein CASSAGTGGDTEAFF.